Below are 21 T cell receptor beta chains sequenced from a single sample in a study of metastatic and nonmetastatic thyroid tumors. MiXCR reprocessed the PCR reads for TCRdb. Among roughly 40,000 clones listed, roughly a sixth were seen once. Thyroid surgery was performed in patients who had received no treatment beforehand. Material for sequencing was tumor tissue. Receptor source: a female donor with papillary thyroid cancer or a benign thyroid nodule (not recorded which). Some clones in this sample may be carry-over from other donors' samples.

In this sample, this clone turned up many times. V gene TRBV18 combines with J gene TRBJ1-3; 10 nucleotides line up with TRBD1. The germline V gene encodes CDR1 KGHSH and CDR2 LQKENI. With V trimmed by 5 bases and J by 0 bases, 7 bases remained unmatched. This CDR3 comprises 17 residues. The CDR3 nucleotides are TGTGCCAGCTCATCCCTGACAGGGGGCACCTCTGGAAACACCATATATTTT. Protein product: CASSSLTGGTSGNTIYF.

This clone was detected many times. The rearrangement links TRBV6-1 to TRBJ2-7; 10 bases are shared with TRBD1. The length of the CDR3 is 14 residues. Germline V CDR1 and CDR2: MNHNS, SASEGT. Trimming removed 5 bases from V and 4 bases from J; junction bases left unmatched: 5. The CDR3 DNA reads as TGTGCCAGCAGTTTGACAGGGGGCAGTTACGAGCAGTACTTC. Its protein is CASSLTGGSYEQYF.

A word on this clone: This sequence may be a read error, since a much larger clone differs from it by one base. The genes are TRBV7-6 and TRBJ2-1, with 7 bases identical to TRBD1. The CDR3 spans 15 residues. With V trimmed by 1 base and J by 3 bases, 3 bases remained unmatched. The germline V gene encodes CDR1 SGHVS and CDR2 FNYEAQ. CDR3: CASSLDDRDYNEQFF. CDR3 coding DNA: TGTGCCAGCAGCTTAGACGACAGGGACTACAATGAGCAGTTCTTC.

This clone was counted at least ten times. The J gene is TRBJ1-5, the V gene TRBV19; unclear D gene. Trimming stripped 5 bases from V and 4 bases from J, with 9 bases between. The germline gives CDR1 LNHDA, CDR2 SQIVND (reference sequence). This CDR3 comprises 13 residues. The CDR3 is CASSFQKNQPQHF. The CDR3 nucleotides are TGTGCCAGTAGTTTCCAGAAAAATCAGCCCCAGCATTTT. Complete variable domain (other parts from reference TRBV19 and TRBJ1-5): DGGITQSPKYLFRKEGQNVTLSCEQNLNHDAMYWYRQDPGQGLRLIYYSQIVNDFQKGDIAEGYSVSREKKESFPLTVTSAQKNPTAFYLCASSFQKNQPQHFGDGTRLSIL.

Note on this clone: A single base separates this from a much larger clone, so it may be a read error. The chain combines TRBV7-3 with TRBJ2-7; the match to TRBD2 covers 9 bases. The length of the CDR3 is 16 residues. Germline V CDR1 and CDR2: SGHTA, FQGTGA. J lost 6 bases, V lost 1 base, and 10 bases had no gene match. The CDR3 DNA reads TGTGCCAGCAGCTTAAACGGCGGGAGGGCGGCGGGCGAGCAGTACTTC. It is translated as CASSLNGGRAAGEQYF.

This clone occurred many times. The identical CDR3 is also encoded by other nucleotide sequences in the sample. The chain has TRBV20-1 and TRBJ2-7, with 7 nucleotides matching TRBD1. Germline V gene lookup returns CDR1 DFQATT and CDR2 SNEGSKA (reference sequence). Losses at the gene ends were 0 bases for V and 0 bases for J; bases not matched to a gene: 5. The CDR3 has 15 residues. CDR3 amino acids: CSARDLRDSSYEQYF. CDR3 nucleotide sequence: TGCAGTGCTAGAGACCTCCGGGACAGCTCCTACGAGCAGTACTTC.

The gene calls are TRBV7-9 and TRBJ2-1; 7 bases match TRBD2. CDR3 length equals 16 residues. Germline lookup yields CDR1 SEHNR and CDR2 FQNEAQ (reference sequence). The junction had 5 bases not matched to a gene; V was cut back by 1 base and J by 2 bases. The CDR3 protein is CASSLGSGGPYNEQFF. CDR3 sequence (DNA): TGTGCCAGCAGCTTAGGCTCGGGAGGTCCCTACAATGAGCAGTTCTTC.

In this sample, this clone turned up many times. The chain uses TRBV6-1 and TRBJ2-2; a possible D gene is TRBD1 (6 bases). The CDR3 is 14 residues long. The germline gives CDR1 MNHNS, CDR2 SASEGT. V lost 9 bases, J lost 1 base, and 12 bases lay in between. CDR3 bases: TGTGCCAGAGGGGGTAGGGGGAACACCGGGGAGCTGTTTTTT. Translating it yields CARGGRGNTGELFF.

This clone was counted many times. The genes are TRBV15 and TRBJ2-7; D remains ambiguous. The V and J ends lost 1 base and 6 bases respectively, with 7 bases between them. The CDR3 extends over 12 amino acids. The germline V gene encodes CDR1 LNHNV and CDR2 YYDKDF (reference sequence). CDR3 bases: TGTGCCACCAGCAGAGGGGCAGGCGAGCAGTACTTC. Its protein product is CATSRGAGEQYF.

This clone showed up just a few times. The rearrangement joins TRBV6-5 to TRBJ1-3; D remains ambiguous. The CDR3 runs 17 residues. The V end was cut by 1 base, the J end by 4 bases, with 17 bases between. Germline-derived CDR1 and CDR2 are MNHEY and SVGAGI. The CDR3 here is CASSYFVGRHSGNTIYF. The CDR3 nucleotides read TGTGCCAGCAGTTACTTTGTCGGAAGGCACTCCGGAAACACCATATATTTT.

About this clone itself: A junction boundary mismatches the germline segment, possibly from a read error. This rearrangement joins TRBV12-3 or TRBV12-4 to TRBJ2-2, with a possible D match to TRBD2 (6 bases). This CDR3 has 15 residues. CDR3 nucleotide sequence: TGTGCCAGCAGTTTTTACTCTCTTGACACCGGGGGGCTGTTTTTT. Encoded protein: CASSFYSLDTGGLFF.

This clone was seen many times. The chain links TRBV18 to TRBJ1-1; D remains unclear. This CDR3 region has 12 residues. V dropped 0 bases and J dropped 7 bases, with 6 bases sitting between them. Germline CDR1 KGHSH, CDR2 LQKENI. The CDR3, as DNA: TGTGCCAGCTCACCACCTCTTCGTGAAGCTTTCTTT. Residues: CASSPPLREAFF. Variable domain in full (rest from reference TRBV18 and TRBJ1-1): NAGVMQNPRHLVRRRGQEARLRCSPMKGHSHVYWYRQLPEEGLKFMVYLQKENIIDESGMPKERFSAEFPKEGPSILRIQQVVRGDSAAYFCASSPPLREAFFGQGTRLTVV.

The table lists this clone with many counts. It is likely a read error, because the conserved phenylalanine at the end of the CDR3 is missing. V is TRBV4-2 and J is TRBJ2-3, with 9 bases that match TRBD2. There are 17 residues in the CDR3. The germline V gene encodes CDR1 LGHNA and CDR2 YNFKEQ. J was trimmed by 4 bases and V by 2 bases; bases with no gene match: 10. The chain's CDR3 is CASSQLIAGVLSDTQYS. CDR3 coding DNA: TGTGCCAGCAGCCAACTTATAGCGGGAGTTCTATCAGATACGCAGTATTCT.

In this sample, this clone turned up many times. This chain connects TRBV6-1 to TRBJ1-4, with TRBD1 as a possible D gene (5 bases). The CDR3 is 13 residues long. Trimming cost V 6 bases and J 14 bases, with 19 bases left between them. Germline-derived CDR1 and CDR2 are MNHNS and SASEGT. CDR3 sequence (DNA): TGTGCCAGCAGCGTCGGGGGGTCCTCAGGTCTGTTTTTT. Its protein is CASSVGGSSGLFF.

In its sample, this clone was seen many times. The gene calls are TRBV5-4 and TRBJ1-1, with D possibly TRBD1 on 5 matching bases. V was clipped by 0 bases and J by 1 base, with 10 bases between them. CDR3 length: 15 residues. CDR1 is SGHNT, CDR2 YYREEE, per germline (reference sequence). The CDR3 loop reads CASSLVGVGNTEAFF. The DNA of the CDR3 is TGTGCCAGCAGCTTGGTAGGGGTGGGGAACACTGAAGCTTTCTTT.

Comment on this clone: At the DNA level, this CDR3 is encoded by other sequences in the same sample as well. The chain joins TRBV6-1 to TRBJ1-4; the D gene is possibly TRBD1 (5 bases). Germline V gene data show CDR1 as MNHNS and CDR2 as SASEGT. V lost 6 bases to trimming and J lost 5 bases, with 13 bases between them. The CDR3 runs to 14 residues. For the CDR3, the DNA is TGTGCCAGCAGCCTCCGACAGTACAATGAAAAACTGTTTTTT. Translating it yields CASSLRQYNEKLFF.

The sample holds many counts of this clone. The chain is built from TRBV20-1 and TRBJ1-2; D gene ambiguous. Trimming removed 1 base at V and 0 bases at J, with 6 bases between. CDR1 is DFQATT, CDR2 SNEGSKA, per germline (reference sequence). The CDR3 has 13 amino acids. The CDR3 DNA reads TGCAGTGCTAGAGTGCAGACTAACTATGGCTACACCTTC. Protein sequence: CSARVQTNYGYTF.

This clone was recorded many times. The rearrangement joins TRBV29-1 to TRBJ2-5; TRBD1 aligns across 9 bases. This CDR3 comprises 14 residues. The trim removed 4 bases at V and 5 bases at J, leaving 8 bases unmatched. Germline CDR1 reads SQVTM; CDR2 reads ANQGSEA. This CDR3 reads CSVAPGTGRETQYF. Written as DNA, the CDR3 is TGCAGCGTTGCTCCGGGGACAGGGAGGGAGACCCAGTACTTC.

This clone has a count of ten or more. The rearrangement joins TRBV30 to TRBJ2-5; D is unresolved. The V gene's germline CDR1 is GTSNPN and CDR2 SVGIG (reference sequence). This CDR3 is 11 amino acids long. V gave up 1 base and J gave up 0 bases, with 0 bases separating them. CDR3: CAWSDQETQYF. CDR3 coding DNA: TGTGCCTGGAGTGACCAAGAGACCCAGTACTTC.

This clone came up many times. CDR3 in amino acids: CASSVRLAGAGEQYF. CDR3 nucleotide sequence: TGCGCCAGCAGCGTAAGACTAGCGGGAGCCGGGGAGCAGTACTTC. The chain combines TRBV5-1 with TRBJ2-7; 12 positions match TRBD2. The CDR3 totals 15 residues. V gave up 4 bases and J gave up 7 bases; unmatched junction bases: 9. The germline V gene has CDR1 SGHRS and CDR2 YFSETQ. The whole variable domain, filled in from reference TRBV5-1 and TRBJ2-7, reads KAGVTQTPRYLIKTRGQQVTLSCSPISGHRSVSWYQQTPGQGLQFLFEYFSETQRNKGNFPGRFSGRQFSNSRSEMNVSTLELGDSALYLCASSVRLAGAGEQYFGPGTRLTVT.

This clone came up many times. This chain uses TRBV20-1 with TRBJ2-1, with D hard to call. V lost 4 bases to trimming and J lost 1 base, with 11 bases between them. CDR1 is DFQATT and CDR2 is SNEGSKA in the germline V gene (reference sequence). The CDR3 covers 14 residues. The DNA for the CDR3 is TGCAGTGCTAAGATAGTTCTTTCCTACAATGAGCAGTTCTTC. Protein: CSAKIVLSYNEQFF.